This T cell receptor beta chain was retrieved from a study of regulatory T cells in long-lasting Graves disease. Study details: Under 3 months of antithyroid drugs had been taken by newly diagnosed Graves' patients. Study findings and constraints: TRBV28 was favored in persistent disease, as were TRBJ1-2 and TRBJ2-5.

In germline, CDR1 is MDHEN, CDR2 SYDVKM. Trimming cost V 6 bases and J 3 bases; bases outside gene matches: 2. The CDR3 consists of 13 residues. This clonotype was counted ten times or more. Its antigen is currently unknown. The TCR beta library used iRepertoire HTBI primers with Arm-PCR amplification of CDR3. MiXCR, run by TCRdb on the multiplex PCR reads, gives a single entry per CDR3 protein. The data contain roughly 350,000 distinct CDR3 sequences, about 17% of them singletons. As for time point: newly diagnosed GD, antithyroid drugs for less than 3 months. Extracted PBMC RNA gave rise to the TCR library. These data were likewise used in another study, on T cells in Graves' hyperthyroidism and ophthalmopathy. That publication notes: The primer set for the first-round RT-PCR of the TCR CDR3 was HTBI.

The chain uses TRBV28 and TRBJ2-7, with 10 positions matching TRBD1. Sequenced here: peripheral blood mononuclear cells (PBMCs), sampled at new diagnosis, from a patient treated with antithyroid drugs. The clonotype was recovered from a woman aged 18-30 years with Graves disease. The CDR3 loop reads CASRTGGFYEQYF. The CDR3 DNA reads as TGTGCCAGCAGGACAGGGGGCTTCTACGAGCAGTACTTC.